These 24 T cell receptor beta chains were all obtained from the same sample, sequenced in a study of shared clonotypes between healthy human individuals. The data were produced by immunoSEQ multiplex PCR, yet TCRdb's version contains in-frame clones alone and is incomplete. Among over 2,000,000 clones, 93% were seen once, and the ten largest hold roughly 1.7%. Cells designated naive CD8 were CD45RO-negative and were positively selected for CCR7, with terminally differentiated effector memory CD45RA+ cells excluded. The sequenced sample was naive CD8+ T cells from PBMCs. The source is a young man in good health. Some clones in this sample may be carry-over from other donors' samples.

The CDR3 DNA is TGTGCCAGCAGCCCCAGACTAGCGGGGAGCACAGATACGCAGTATTTT. As protein: CASSPRLAGSTDTQYF. The chain employs TRBV11-2 and TRBJ2-3; TRBD2 matches at 11 bases. The CDR3 length is 16 residues. Germline V gene sequence: CDR1 SGHAT, CDR2 FQNNGV. V shed 5 bases and J 0 bases; nucleotides not matched to a gene: 4.

The V and J genes are TRBV2 and TRBJ1-1; D gene uncertain. The CDR3 spans 15 residues. The germline V gene encodes CDR1 SNHLY and CDR2 FYNNEI. Between the trimmed V and J ends, which lost 7 bases and 1 base, there was a span of 16 bases. The DNA for the CDR3 is TGTGCCAGCATAGAAGGGTTAGGCTCGAACACTGAAGCTTTCTTT. It encodes CASIEGLGSNTEAFF.

The chain uses TRBV10-3 and TRBJ2-3, with D perhaps TRBD2 (6 bases). CDR1 and CDR2 from the germline V gene are ENHRY and SYGVKD. CDR3 size: 14 residues. V lost 1 base to trimming and J lost 1 base, with 6 bases between them. CDR3 in amino acids: CAISEWEGTDTQYF. For the CDR3, the DNA is TGTGCCATCAGTGAGTGGGAGGGCACAGATACGCAGTATTTT.

This clone is a singleton in its sample. Other DNA sequences within the sample encode an identical CDR3. This chain links TRBV7-9 with TRBJ2-3; D gene ambiguous. V lost 5 bases and J 3 bases, leaving 3 bases between the germline ends. CDR3 length: 11 residues. The germline V gene has CDR1 SEHNR and CDR2 FQNEAQ (reference sequence). This CDR3 reads CASSPTDTQYF. The CDR3 DNA reads as TGTGCCAGCAGCCCAACAGATACGCAGTATTTT.

Regarding this clone: Within the sample, other DNA sequences also encode this same CDR3. This rearrangement joins TRBV7-9 to TRBJ1-1; tentatively, D is TRBD1 (5 bases). This CDR3 spans 14 amino acids. From germline, CDR1 is SEHNR and CDR2 FQNEAQ (reference sequence). V was shortened by 1 base and J by 4 bases, with 10 bases between the two germline ends. The CDR3 here is CASSLGGLATEAFF. The CDR3 nucleotides are TGTGCCAGCAGCTTAGGGGGGTTGGCCACTGAAGCTTTCTTT.

The chain recombines TRBV28 with TRBJ1-5, with a tentative D call TRBD1 (5 bases). The CDR3 runs 15 residues. V was pared by 8 bases and J by 1 base, with 15 bases between. CDR1 and CDR2 (germline): MDHEN, SYDVKM. The chain's CDR3 is CASRNESGSNQPQHF. CDR3 nucleotides: TGTGCCAGCCGTAATGAGTCAGGGAGCAATCAGCCCCAGCATTTT.

The chain links TRBV11-2 to TRBJ2-6; 9 bases are shared with TRBD1. This CDR3 contains 16 residues. Germline values: CDR1 SGHAT, CDR2 FQNNGV. V was pared by 6 bases and J by 3 bases, with 6 bases of the junction left unmatched. The CDR3 DNA sequence: TGTGCCAGCAGGGAACAGGGGGCTGGTGGGGCCAACGTCCTGACTTTC. It encodes CASREQGAGGANVLTF.

The CDR3 sequence: CASSQGTGLNEKLFF. CDR3 bases: TGCGCCAGCAGCCAAGGGACAGGCCTTAATGAAAAACTGTTTTTT. The chain has TRBV4-3 and TRBJ1-4; 7 bases fit TRBD1. The CDR3 is 15 residues long. V was pared by 1 base and J by 4 bases, with 3 bases of the junction left unmatched. Looked up from germline, CDR1 is LGHNA and CDR2 is YSLEER.

The CDR3 sequence: CASSTRLGPSYNEQFF. The CDR3 DNA reads as TGTGCCAGCAGCACCCGCCTAGGGCCCTCCTACAATGAGCAGTTCTTC. The V call is TRBV7-6, the J call TRBJ2-1; no clear D gene. CDR3 size: 16 residues. Trimming left V 5 bases short and J 0 bases short, with 14 bases between. Germline lookup yields CDR1 SGHVS and CDR2 FNYEAQ.

The CDR3, as DNA: TGTGCCAGCAGCTACTCGGGACAGGGCAGCTCCTACGAGCAGTACTTC. It specifies CASSYSGQGSSYEQYF. The chain uses TRBV13 and TRBJ2-7, with 9 nucleotides matching TRBD1. This CDR3 is built from 16 residues. CDR1 is PRHDT, CDR2 FYEKMQ, per germline (reference sequence). V trimming: 4 bases; J trimming: 0 bases; junction bases outside the gene matches: 7. Using reference TRBV13 and TRBJ2-7 for the parts outside the CDR3, the full variable domain is AAGVIQSPRHLIKEKRETATLKCYPIPRHDTVYWYQQGPGQDPQFLISFYEKMQSDKGSIPDRFSAQQFSDYHSELNMSSLELGDSALYFCASSYSGQGSSYEQYFGPGTRLTVT.

The CDR3 bases are TGTGCCAGCAGCGTAGATGGGGCGGTCCGAGAGACCCAGTACTTC. Residues: CASSVDGAVRETQYF. The chain couples TRBV9 to TRBJ2-5; a possible D gene is TRBD1 (5 bases). V lost 0 bases and J 4 bases, leaving 13 bases between the germline ends. CDR1 is SGDLS and CDR2 is YYNGEE in the germline V gene. This CDR3 spans 15 amino acids.

The chain links TRBV27 to TRBJ2-7, with 10 bases aligning to TRBD1. The V gene's germline CDR1 is MNHEY and CDR2 SMNVEV (reference sequence). V lost 2 bases to trimming and J lost 1 base; unmatched junction nucleotides: 5. The CDR3 contains 16 residues. CDR3 loop: CASSLRGQGPSYEQYF. The DNA for the CDR3 is TGTGCCAGCAGTTTACGGGGACAGGGGCCTTCCTACGAGCAGTACTTC.

To note about this clone: Distinct nucleotide sequences in the sample also encode this CDR3. The chain employs TRBV29-1 and TRBJ2-1, with a weak D call TRBD2 (6 bases). The germline V gene has CDR1 SQVTM and CDR2 ANQGSEA. This CDR3 spans 11 amino acids. Trimming removed 6 bases at V and 7 bases at J, with 10 bases between. The CDR3 coding sequence is TGCAGCGTCGGGGGTTATAATGAGCAGTTCTTC. Translating gives CSVGGYNEQFF.

The chain recombines TRBV28 with TRBJ1-5; 7 nucleotides agree with TRBD1. Germline lookup yields CDR1 MDHEN and CDR2 SYDVKM. The trim removed 7 bases at V and 0 bases at J, leaving 6 bases unmatched. There are 15 residues in the CDR3. The CDR3 bases are TGTGCCAGCAACGGGGGACAGATTAGCAATCAGCCCCAGCATTTT. It is translated as CASNGGQISNQPQHF.

This clone appeared a few times. The chain has TRBV28 and TRBJ1-1; D remains unclear. CDR1 is MDHEN and CDR2 is SYDVKM in the germline V gene. V lost 1 base and J 11 bases, leaving 17 bases between the germline ends. This CDR3 region has 14 residues. The CDR3 protein is CASSLSGRGNEAFF. In DNA form, the CDR3 reads TGTGCCAGCAGTTTATCAGGCAGAGGAAATGAGGCTTTCTTT.

The chain combines TRBV7-9 with TRBJ2-1, with 9 positions matching TRBD1. The germline CDR1 and CDR2 sequences are SEHNR and FQNEAQ (reference sequence). V shed 4 bases and J 4 bases; nucleotides not matched to a gene: 5. The CDR3 length is 15 residues. The CDR3 DNA is TGTGCCAGCAGCTATGGACAGGGGAGATACAATGAGCAGTTCTTC. Translation: CASSYGQGRYNEQFF. The full variable domain, rest sourced from reference TRBV7-9 and TRBJ2-1, is DTGVSQNPRHKITKRGQNVTFRCDPISEHNRLYWYRQTLGQGPEFLTYFQNEAQLEKSRLLSDRFSAERPKGSFSTLEIQRTEQGDSAMYLCASSYGQGRYNEQFFGPGTRLTVL.

The chain employs TRBV5-4 and TRBJ1-2, with unresolved D. Trimming removed 4 bases from V and 4 bases from J, with 8 bases in between. This CDR3 spans 12 amino acids. Per germline, CDR1 SGHNT and CDR2 YYREEE (reference sequence). The CDR3 sequence: CASSVDLYGYTF. CDR3 DNA sequence: TGTGCCAGCAGCGTCGACCTCTATGGCTACACCTTC.

This chain links TRBV28 with TRBJ2-7; no definite D call. V was pared by 4 bases and J by 3 bases, with 13 bases between. Germline CDR1 MDHEN, CDR2 SYDVKM. The CDR3 runs to 14 residues. The CDR3 nucleotides read TGTGCCAGCAGTTCCCAGGAGTCGGGCTACGAGCAGTACTTC. As protein: CASSSQESGYEQYF.

Note on this clone: The sample carries other DNA sequences with the same CDR3. V usage is TRBV13 and J usage is TRBJ1-2, with D perhaps matching TRBD1 (5 bases). Deletions cut 5 bases from V and 2 bases from J, with 12 bases between. Per germline, CDR1 PRHDT and CDR2 FYEKMQ (reference sequence). CDR3 length equals 14 residues. The chain's CDR3 is CASSLGGENYGYTF. For the CDR3, the DNA is TGTGCCAGCAGCCTCGGAGGGGAGAACTATGGCTACACCTTC.

The chain employs TRBV7-9 and TRBJ1-3; D is uncertain. Trimming cost V 3 bases and J 0 bases, with 6 bases left between them. CDR3 length: 14 amino acids. Germline CDR1 and CDR2: SEHNR and FQNEAQ (reference sequence). The CDR3 sequence: CASSFPLSGNTIYF. CDR3 nucleotides: TGTGCCAGCAGCTTCCCACTCTCTGGAAACACCATATATTTT.

The chain employs TRBV28 and TRBJ2-7; D not certain. CDR1 and CDR2 from the germline V gene are MDHEN and SYDVKM. Trimming took off 2 bases at V and 2 bases at J, with 10 bases between the two ends. The CDR3 runs to 14 residues. CDR3 bases: TGTGCCAGCAGTTTACGCTCGTATCCCTACGAGCAGTACTTC. It translates to CASSLRSYPYEQYF.

Concerning this clone itself: Different DNA sequences within this sample yield the same CDR3. The chain carries TRBV11-2 and TRBJ2-7, with TRBD1 identical over 8 bases. The trim removed 1 base at V and 3 bases at J, leaving 2 bases unmatched. Germline CDR1 SGHAT, CDR2 FQNNGV. The CDR3 is made up of 14 amino acids. The CDR3 DNA reads as TGTGCCAGCAGCTTAGGGACAGGGTACTACGAGCAGTACTTC. It translates to CASSLGTGYYEQYF.

Note on this clone: At the DNA level, this CDR3 is encoded by other sequences in the same sample as well. V gene TRBV25-1 combines with J gene TRBJ1-5; D remains ambiguous. V lost 6 bases, J lost 4 bases, and 7 bases lay in between. Looked up from germline, CDR1 is MGHDK and CDR2 is SYGVNS. The CDR3 totals 12 residues. The CDR3 region is CASRLGNQPQHF. The CDR3 DNA is TGTGCCAGCAGGCTAGGAAATCAGCCCCAGCATTTT.

This clone was observed once. The rearrangement uses TRBV11-2 and TRBJ2-2; D perhaps matches TRBD1 (6 bases). Trimming cost V 5 bases and J 0 bases, with 22 bases left between them. Germline V gene data show CDR1 as SGHAT and CDR2 as FQNNGV. CDR3 length equals 19 residues. The CDR3, as DNA: TGTGCCAGCAGCCTAGCCTCCGACAGGACGGTGTCGAACACCGGGGAGCTGTTTTTT. It is translated as CASSLASDRTVSNTGELFF. Combining the CDR3 with reference TRBV11-2 and TRBJ2-2 gives the whole variable domain EAGVAQSPRYKIIEKRQSVAFWCNPISGHATLYWYQQILGQGPKLLIQFQNNGVVDDSQLPKDRFSAERLKGVDSTLKIQPAKLEDSAVYLCASSLASDRTVSNTGELFFGEGSRLTVL.